This T cell receptor (beta chain) was recovered during a study of shared clonotypes between healthy human individuals. Naive-designated CD8 cells lacked CD45RO, were positively enriched for CCR7, and omitted terminally differentiated effector memory CD45RA+ cells. Looked up from germline, CDR1 is MNHNS and CDR2 is SASEGT. Trimming left V 8 bases short and J 0 bases short, with 7 bases between. The length of the CDR3 is 12 residues. Measured with immunoSEQ multiplex PCR; TCRdb has only the in-frame clones, and not every one. The table records about 2.1 million clones, about 94% of them present only once. There are a few counts of this clone.

Sequencing was done on a sample of naive CD8+ T cells from PBMCs. J is TRBJ1-2 and V is TRBV6-1; D remains unclear. This TCR came from a man aged 18 to 29 in good health. Some clones in this sample may be carry-over from other donors' samples. The CDR3 DNA is TGTGCCAGCGGCGGAGCTAACTATGGCTACACCTTC. Its protein product is CASGGANYGYTF.